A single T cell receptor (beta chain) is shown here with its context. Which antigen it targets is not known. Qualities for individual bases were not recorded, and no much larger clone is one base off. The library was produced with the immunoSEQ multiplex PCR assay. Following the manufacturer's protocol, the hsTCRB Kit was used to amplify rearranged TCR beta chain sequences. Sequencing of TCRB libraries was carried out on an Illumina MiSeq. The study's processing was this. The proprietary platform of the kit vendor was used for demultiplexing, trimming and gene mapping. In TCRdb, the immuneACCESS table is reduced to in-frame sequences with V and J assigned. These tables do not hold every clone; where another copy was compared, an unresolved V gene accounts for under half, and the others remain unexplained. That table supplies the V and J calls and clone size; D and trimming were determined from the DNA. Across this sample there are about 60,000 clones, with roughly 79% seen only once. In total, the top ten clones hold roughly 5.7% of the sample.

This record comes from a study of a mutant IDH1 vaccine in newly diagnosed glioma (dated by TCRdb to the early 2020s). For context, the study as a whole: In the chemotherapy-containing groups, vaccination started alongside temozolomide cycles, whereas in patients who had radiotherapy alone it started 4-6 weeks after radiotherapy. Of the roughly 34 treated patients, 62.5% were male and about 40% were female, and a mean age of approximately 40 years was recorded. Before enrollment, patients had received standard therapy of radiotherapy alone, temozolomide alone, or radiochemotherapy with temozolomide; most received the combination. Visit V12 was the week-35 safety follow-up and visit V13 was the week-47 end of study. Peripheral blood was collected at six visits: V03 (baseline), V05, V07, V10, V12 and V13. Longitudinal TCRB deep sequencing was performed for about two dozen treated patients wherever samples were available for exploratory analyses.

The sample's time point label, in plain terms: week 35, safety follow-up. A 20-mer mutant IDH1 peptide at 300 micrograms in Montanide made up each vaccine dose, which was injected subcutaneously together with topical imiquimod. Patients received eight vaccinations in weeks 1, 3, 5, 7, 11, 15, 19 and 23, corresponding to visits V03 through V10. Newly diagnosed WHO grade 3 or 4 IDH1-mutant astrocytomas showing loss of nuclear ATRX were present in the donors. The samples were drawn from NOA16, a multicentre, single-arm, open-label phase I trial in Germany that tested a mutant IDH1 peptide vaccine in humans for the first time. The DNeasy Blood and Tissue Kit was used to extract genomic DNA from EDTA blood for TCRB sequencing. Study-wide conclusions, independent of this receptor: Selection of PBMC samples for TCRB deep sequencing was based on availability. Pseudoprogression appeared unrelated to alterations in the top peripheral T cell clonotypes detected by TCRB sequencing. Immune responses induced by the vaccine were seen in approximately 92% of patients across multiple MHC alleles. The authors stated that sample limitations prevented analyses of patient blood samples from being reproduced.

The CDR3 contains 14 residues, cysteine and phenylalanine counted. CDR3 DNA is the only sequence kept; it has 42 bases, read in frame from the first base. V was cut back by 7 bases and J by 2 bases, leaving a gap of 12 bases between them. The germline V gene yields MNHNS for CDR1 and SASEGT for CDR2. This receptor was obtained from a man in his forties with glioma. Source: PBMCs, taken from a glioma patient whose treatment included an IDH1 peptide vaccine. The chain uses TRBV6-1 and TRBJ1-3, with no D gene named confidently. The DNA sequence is TGTGCCAGCACACTAAGGGTCCCTGGAAACACCATATATTTT. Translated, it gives CASTLRVPGNTIYF.